One T cell receptor (beta chain) is described in this entry. This clonotype was seen a few times. Its antigen specificity is not known. Per-base qualities were not stored, and no clone one base away is much larger. The sample is drawn from a study of blood T cells in healthy people across ages (dated by TCRdb to between 2014 and 2017). Turning to the overall study: In model experiments, template switching captured roughly one uniquely barcoded TCR beta cDNA molecule for every two T cells. Using deep sequencing normalized with unique cDNA molecular identifiers, the study measured how TCR beta repertoire diversity changes with age. The donors were split into four age groups: young (average about 16 years), middle-aged (around 40), aged (about 56) and long-lived (more than 80). To avoid experimental bias, donors of different ages were distributed randomly across sequencing lanes. For two donors (one aged 18 to 29 and one aged 80 or older), the study analyzed two additional independent replicas of 1 million unique cDNA reads from the same blood draw. The paper as a whole reports these results and caveats: As age increased, observed TCR beta diversity per million T cells dropped in a roughly linear way, and a significant reduction was already evident by age about 40. Bulk unsorted PBMC profiling prevented conclusive comparison of naive and antigen-experienced compartments. The CMV infection status of donors was not known, potentially confounding age-related changes in expanded clonotypes. Estimates of total diversity based on one million sequenced T cells were considered lower bounds and underestimates. A strong correlation was found between observed TCR beta diversity and the percentage of naive T cells measured by flow cytometry. Compared with the aged group, the long-lived group had more naive CD4+ T cells, fewer expanded clones and increased TCR diversity, a pattern suggesting age selection.

A distance of 12 bases separates the germline ends of V and J, which lose 3 bases and 2 bases respectively. Counted from cysteine to phenylalanine, this CDR3 has 15 amino acids. Kept here is only the CDR3 DNA, which spans 45 bases and is read in frame from base 1. Looking up the germline V gene yields CDR1 SGHTA and CDR2 FQGNSA. Systemically healthy Caucasian individuals from Russia, approximately 39 in total and aged roughly 6 to 100 years, were included as donors. Each donor gave roughly 9 milliliters of peripheral blood, drawn into EDTA-treated Vacutainer tubes. Ficoll-Paque density-gradient centrifugation was used to isolate PBMCs, with at least 7 million per sample. Total RNA was extracted from PBMCs with Trizol reagent, with at least 5.5 micrograms obtained per sample. Naive CD45RAhigh/CD27high T cell percentages were measured by flow cytometry on a PBMC aliquot from every donor. Libraries came from 5' RACE. Instrument used: Illumina HiSeq 2500. A second roughly 6 to 11 cycle PCR used a sample-barcoded 5' primer and a J-beta primer mix. A template-switch 5' adaptor carrying 12 random nucleotides introduced a unique molecular identifier onto each TCR beta cDNA molecule. Each sample yielded at least 2.5 million CDR3-containing paired-end reads. First-strand cDNA was synthesized from all RNA with the Mint cDNA synthesis kit, primed by a TRBC-specific oligonucleotide. Following uracil-DNA glycosylase treatment, all cDNA underwent a first 18-cycle PCR with the universal primers M1SS and BC2_uni_R. As for the authors' bioinformatics: For normalization, 1 million high-quality reads were randomly selected from each sample, with every read carrying a distinct molecular identifier. Reads sharing molecular identifiers were discarded rather than binned into consensus sequences. MiTCR, run with a Q25 quality threshold and the strictest error-elimination algorithm, handled CDR3 identification, clonotype clustering and error correction. A nonparametric unseen species model with Euler transformation was used to estimate a lower bound on total TCR beta diversity. TCRdb ran its own pipeline on the public reads, namely fastp trimming at Q25 and MiXCR clone calling, and kept in-frame beta chains. Each entry merges the rows of one CDR3 protein and shows their most common DNA and genes. None of the V and J calls come from the authors' own analysis; TCRdb made them. The sample yields some 1.4 million distinct CDR3 sequences; roughly 40% were counted once. The top ten hold 7% to 9% of the sample.

The chain couples TRBV7-2 to TRBJ2-3; the best D guess is TRBD2, with 5 bases matching. This clonotype was obtained from a woman in her late teens or twenties in good health. Sequenced material: blood. The CDR3 here reads CASSLSGLATDTQYF. The nucleotide sequence reads as follows: TGTGCCAGCAGCTTGTCAGGACTGGCCACAGATACGCAGTATTTT.